The clone carrying this T cell receptor beta chain is termed medium-sized. Rearranged V-D-J TRB sequences were amplified with a mixed TRB-A/B primer pool. TCRdb used MiXCR to reprocess the multiplex PCR reads, holding one entry per CDR3 protein. The sample holds 5,500 to 7,000 distinct CDR3 sequences; 30% are singletons and the top ten take about 7.5%. The germline CDR1 and CDR2 sequences are MNHNS and SASEGT. The CDR3 has 16 residues. V shed 3 bases and J 0 bases; nucleotides not matched to a gene: 2. This sample was included in a study of T cell repertoires in aging, cancer and after chemotherapy. Peripheral blood genomic DNA, not sorted cells or RNA, was the template.

The sequencing input was blood. This receptor was obtained from a human donor with a blood cancer. The chain recombines TRBV6-1 with TRBJ2-6; 7 bases align to TRBD1. The CDR3 protein is CASSDRGFSGANVLTF. Here the CDR3 DNA reads TGTGCCAGCAGTGACAGGGGGTTCTCTGGGGCCAACGTCCTGACTTTC.